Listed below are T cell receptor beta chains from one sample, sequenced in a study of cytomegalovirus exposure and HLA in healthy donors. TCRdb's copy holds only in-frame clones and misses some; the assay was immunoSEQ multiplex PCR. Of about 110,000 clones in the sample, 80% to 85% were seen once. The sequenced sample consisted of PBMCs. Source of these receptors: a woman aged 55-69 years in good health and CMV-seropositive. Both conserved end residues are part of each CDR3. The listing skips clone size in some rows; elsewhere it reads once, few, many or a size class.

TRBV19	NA	CASSEGVAGARQYF
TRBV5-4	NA	CASSTQGLNTEAFF
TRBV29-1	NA	CSVDAGETYGYTF
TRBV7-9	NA	CSSSLVLGDTEAFF
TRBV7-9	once	CASSLFVGTVYGYTF
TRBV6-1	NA	CASGAVQGQTIYF
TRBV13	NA	CASSLDGGETQYF
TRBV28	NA	CASSFFLRSGAPLNSYEQYF
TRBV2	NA	CASSSEGDTEAFF
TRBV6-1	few	CASSAGTGGHQPQHF
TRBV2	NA	CASSRQGTDWEKLFF
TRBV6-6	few	CASSSFYEQFF
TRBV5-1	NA	CASSLVSGAGNTIYF
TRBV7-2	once	CASSLALGVDTQYF
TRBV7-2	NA	CASSDNRGSYEQYF
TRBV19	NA	CASSIGVSYGYTF
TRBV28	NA	CASSLGGRLQETQYF
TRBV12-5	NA	CASGLEGGYTQYF
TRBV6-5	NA	CASSYSLSRRWDTVYF
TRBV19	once	CASSPGHLRSGNTIYF
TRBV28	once	CASERTGRNQPQHF
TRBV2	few	CASIRQANTEAFF
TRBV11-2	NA	CASQKAGVSYEQYF
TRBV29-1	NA	CSGRLAETQYF
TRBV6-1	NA	CASTLDRGRDYGYTF
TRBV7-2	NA	CASSPQQGASEKLFF
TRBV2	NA	CASSPRTDSTDTQYF
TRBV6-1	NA	CASSTGQNYGYTF
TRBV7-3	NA	CASSGAQDTQYF
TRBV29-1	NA	CSVERGTSGYNEQFF
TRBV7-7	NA	CASSLGKRDNEIYGYTF
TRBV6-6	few	CATKTGGGEQFF
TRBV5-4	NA	CASSSRDRGTGELFF
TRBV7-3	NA	CASSLTGVGQETQYF
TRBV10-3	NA	CAISTGQGYTGELFF
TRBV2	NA	CASSDGLVRYTGELFF
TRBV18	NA	CASPLIQGATYEQYF
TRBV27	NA	CASSFSYVGLYGYTF
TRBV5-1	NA	CASSGRTGDFHEQYF
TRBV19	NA	CASSLTGPPFQNTEAFF
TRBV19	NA	CASSGLYEQYF
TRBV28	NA	CASRRSSGSEQYF
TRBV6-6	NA	CASRKEGHDTGELFF
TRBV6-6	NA	CASSPGGRGRLEQYF
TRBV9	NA	CASSVTASDPDTQYF
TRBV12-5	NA	CASGLESDSPLHF
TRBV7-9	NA	CSSSGGTVLYEQYF
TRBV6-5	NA	CASRQYNSPLHF
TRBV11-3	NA	CASSSGLGYNEQFF
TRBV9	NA	CASSPSSGANVLTF
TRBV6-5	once	CASSYAGPSDFQYF
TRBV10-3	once	CAISAGEYNEQFF